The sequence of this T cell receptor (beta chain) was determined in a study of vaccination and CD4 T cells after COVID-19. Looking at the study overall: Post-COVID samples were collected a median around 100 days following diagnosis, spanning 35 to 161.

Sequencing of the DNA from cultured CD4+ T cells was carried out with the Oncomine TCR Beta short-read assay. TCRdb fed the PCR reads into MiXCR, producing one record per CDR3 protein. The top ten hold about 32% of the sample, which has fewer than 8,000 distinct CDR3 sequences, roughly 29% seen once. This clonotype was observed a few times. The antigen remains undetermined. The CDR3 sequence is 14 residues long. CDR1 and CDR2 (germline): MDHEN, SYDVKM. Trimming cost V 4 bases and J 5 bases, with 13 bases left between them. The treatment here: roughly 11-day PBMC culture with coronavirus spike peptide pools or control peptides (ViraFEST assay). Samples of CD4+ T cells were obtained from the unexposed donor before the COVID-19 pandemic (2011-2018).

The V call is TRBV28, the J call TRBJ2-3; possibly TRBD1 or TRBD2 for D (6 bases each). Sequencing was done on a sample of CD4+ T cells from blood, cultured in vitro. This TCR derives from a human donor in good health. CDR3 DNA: TGTGCCAGCAGTTCCCCGGGGGCGAGAGATACGCAGTATTTT. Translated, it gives CASSSPGARDTQYF. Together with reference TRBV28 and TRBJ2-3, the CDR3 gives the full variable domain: DVKVTQSSRYLVKRTGEKVFLECVQDMDHENMFWYRQDPGLGLRLIYFSYDVKMKEKGDIPEGYSVSREKKERFSLILESASTNQTSMYLCASSSPGARDTQYFGPGTRLTVL.